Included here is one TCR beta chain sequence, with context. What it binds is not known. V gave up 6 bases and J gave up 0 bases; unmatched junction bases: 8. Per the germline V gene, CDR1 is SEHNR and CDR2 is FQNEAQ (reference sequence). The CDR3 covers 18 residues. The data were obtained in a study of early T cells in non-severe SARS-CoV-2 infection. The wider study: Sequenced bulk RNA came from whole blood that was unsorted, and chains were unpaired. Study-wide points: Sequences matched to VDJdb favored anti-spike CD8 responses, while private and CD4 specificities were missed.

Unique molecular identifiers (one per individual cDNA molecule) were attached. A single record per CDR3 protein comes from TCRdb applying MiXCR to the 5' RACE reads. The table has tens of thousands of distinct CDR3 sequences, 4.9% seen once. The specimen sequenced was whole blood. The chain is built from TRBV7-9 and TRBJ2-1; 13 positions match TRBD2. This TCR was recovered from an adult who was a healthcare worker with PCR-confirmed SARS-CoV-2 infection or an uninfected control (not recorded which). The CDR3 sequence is CASRHGTSGTYSYNEQFF. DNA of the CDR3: TGTGCCAGCAGACATGGGACTAGCGGGACCTACTCCTACAATGAGCAGTTCTTC.